A single sample is the source of the 30 T cell receptor beta chains below, sequenced in a study of technical replicates of blood from a handful of donors. The data were produced by immunoSEQ multiplex PCR, yet TCRdb's version contains in-frame clones alone and is incomplete. Of some 74,000 clones listed, about 97% are singletons. Sequenced: T cells isolated from PBMCs. The receptors stem from a human donor in good health.

This chain uses TRBV29-1 with TRBJ1-2; 9 nucleotides match TRBD1. J gave up 4 bases and V 5 bases, and 5 bases lay outside the gene matches. The germline gives CDR1 SQVTM, CDR2 ANQGSEA. The length of the CDR3 is 13 residues. The CDR3 reads CSVRTGEGYGYTF. CDR3 sequence (DNA): TGCAGCGTTCGGACAGGGGAAGGCTATGGCTACACCTTC.

The genes are TRBV9 and TRBJ1-2; possible D gene TRBD1, 6 bases. CDR3 length: 16 residues. Trimming left V 3 bases short and J 7 bases short, with 22 bases between. Germline lookup yields CDR1 SGDLS and CDR2 YYNGEE. CDR3 region: CASSEAGKTGLRGYTF. DNA of the CDR3: TGTGCCAGCAGCGAGGCAGGGAAGACAGGTCTCCGTGGCTACACCTTC.

The rearrangement joins TRBV15 to TRBJ2-7; unclear D gene. The germline V and J ends were trimmed by 5 bases and 6 bases, with 11 bases remaining between them. This CDR3 is 12 amino acids long. Germline V CDR1 and CDR2: LNHNV, YYDKDF (reference sequence). CDR3 amino acids: CATSDNPIEQYF. The CDR3 DNA reads TGTGCCACCAGCGACAATCCTATCGAGCAGTACTTC.

The rearrangement links TRBV4-1 to TRBJ1-1; D is undetermined. The germline V gene encodes CDR1 MGHRA and CDR2 YSYEKL. This CDR3 is built from 15 residues. Trimming pared 1 base from V and 5 bases from J, leaving 14 bases between. The DNA of the CDR3 is TGCGCCAGCAGCCAAGGAGATGGGAGTCTGACTGAAGCTTTCTTT. Translation: CASSQGDGSLTEAFF.

This sequence joins TRBV2 and TRBJ2-1, with TRBD2 as a possible D gene (5 bases). Trimming shortened V by 7 bases and J by 5 bases, and 21 bases separated the two germline ends. Germline CDR1 reads SNHLY; CDR2 reads FYNNEI. This CDR3 is built from 16 residues. The CDR3 here is CASTPQEGSANNEQFF. Written as DNA, the CDR3 is TGTGCCAGCACCCCCCAAGAGGGTAGCGCGAACAATGAGCAGTTCTTC.

CDR3 residues: CASKPEGSANYGYTF. CDR3 bases: TGTGCCAGTAAACCCGAGGGCAGCGCGAACTATGGCTACACCTTC. The gene calls are TRBV19 and TRBJ1-2; D gene uncertain. Germline V gene lookup returns CDR1 LNHDA and CDR2 SQIVND (reference sequence). The CDR3 consists of 15 residues. V gave up 7 bases and J gave up 2 bases, with 17 bases separating them.

This chain uses TRBV4-3 with TRBJ2-3, with D perhaps matching TRBD1 (5 bases). The CDR3 length is 14 residues. In germline, CDR1 is LGHNA, CDR2 YSLEER. V was cut by 0 bases and J by 7 bases, with 11 bases left in between. CDR3 in amino acids: CASSQDTGTNTQYF. The DNA for the CDR3 is TGCGCCAGCAGCCAAGATACAGGCACTAATACGCAGTATTTT.

The V gene is TRBV30, the J gene TRBJ2-5, with a possible D match to TRBD1 (7 bases). The germline gives CDR1 GTSNPN, CDR2 SVGIG (reference sequence). V was pared by 1 base and J by 4 bases, with 10 bases between. The CDR3 spans 13 residues. CDR3 DNA: TGTGCCTGGAGTGGGCAGGGGGGAGAGACCCAGTACTTC. Amino acids: CAWSGQGGETQYF.

J is TRBJ2-1 and V is TRBV27, with D possibly being TRBD1 (6 bases). The germline V and J ends were trimmed by 1 base and 5 bases, with 9 bases remaining between them. CDR1 and CDR2 (germline): MNHEY, SMNVEV (reference sequence). CDR3 size: 14 residues. The CDR3 is CASSLLGQNNEQFF. The CDR3 DNA is TGTGCCAGCAGTTTATTGGGACAAAACAATGAGCAGTTCTTC.

This sequence joins TRBV6-5 and TRBJ2-7; TRBD1 matches at 7 bases. Germline CDR1 is MNHEY and CDR2 is SVGAGI. V shed 5 bases, J shed 3 bases, and the junction held 7 bases outside the gene matches. This CDR3 has 14 residues. CDR3 region: CASSTGEMGYEQYF. DNA of the CDR3: TGTGCCAGCAGTACAGGGGAAATGGGCTACGAGCAGTACTTC.

The CDR3, as DNA: TGTGCCAGCAGCTTAGTAACAGAGAACCCGGGCTACACCTTC. The encoded protein is CASSLVTENPGYTF. J is TRBJ1-2 and V is TRBV7-9; D not certain. The germline gives CDR1 SEHNR, CDR2 FQNEAQ (reference sequence). The CDR3 sequence is 14 residues long. V was trimmed by 1 base and J by 8 bases, leaving 14 bases between them. Using reference TRBV7-9 and TRBJ1-2 for the parts outside the CDR3, the full variable domain is DTGVSQNPRHKITKRGQNVTFRCDPISEHNRLYWYRQTLGQGPEFLTYFQNEAQLEKSRLLSDRFSAERPKGSFSTLEIQRTEQGDSAMYLCASSLVTENPGYTFGSGTRLTVV.

V usage is TRBV7-2 and J usage is TRBJ2-2, with TRBD2 matching 7 bases. Trimming cost V 5 bases and J 5 bases; bases outside gene matches: 11. The CDR3 has 16 residues. Germline V gene sequence: CDR1 SGHTA, CDR2 FQGNSA. The CDR3 region has the DNA TGTGCCAGCAGCCAGCCCGGGCAGGGAGGGACCGGGGAGCTGTTTTTT. It codes for CASSQPGQGGTGELFF.

The genes are TRBV25-1 and TRBJ1-3; D is unclear. Per the germline V gene, CDR1 is MGHDK and CDR2 is SYGVNS. This CDR3 contains 14 residues. V gave up 6 bases and J gave up 0 bases, with 9 bases separating them. In DNA form, the CDR3 reads TGTGCCAGCAGAACAGCCGACTCTGGAAACACCATATATTTT. Protein product: CASRTADSGNTIYF.

The V and J genes are TRBV19 and TRBJ2-1; no clear D gene. V was trimmed by 5 bases and J by 3 bases, leaving 8 bases between them. This CDR3 region has 13 residues. Germline V gives CDR1 LNHDA, CDR2 SQIVND (reference sequence). The CDR3 nucleotides are TGTGCCAGTAGTTCTAGTTTCTACAATGAGCAGTTCTTC. This sequence encodes CASSSSFYNEQFF.

V is TRBV6-5 and J is TRBJ1-2; D is ambiguous. Trimming pared 8 bases from V and 4 bases from J, leaving 14 bases between. This CDR3 spans 13 amino acids. Germline CDR1 MNHEY, CDR2 SVGAGI. The CDR3 coding sequence is TGTGCCAGCTCACCCAGGCCTGGCTATGGCTACACCTTC. Its translation is CASSPRPGYGYTF.

This chain's CDR3 is CASIRSGTAQAAFF. CDR3 sequence (DNA): TGTGCCAGCATAAGGTCTGGGACTGCGCAGGCAGCTTTCTTT. The V call is TRBV5-8, the J call TRBJ1-1; D may be TRBD1 (5 bases). The CDR3 spans 14 residues. CDR1 SGHTS and CDR2 YDEGEE come from the germline V gene. The V end lost 6 bases, the J end lost 10 bases, and 22 bases lay between the germline ends.

J is TRBJ2-5 and V is TRBV6-1, with TRBD1 as a possible D gene (6 bases). Per germline, CDR1 MNHNS and CDR2 SASEGT. This CDR3 spans 14 amino acids. V lost 0 bases and J lost 5, with 10 bases in between. CDR3 in amino acids: CASSEAGARETQYF. DNA for the CDR3: TGTGCCAGCAGTGAAGCGGGGGCAAGGGAGACCCAGTACTTC.

The chain has TRBV4-2 and TRBJ1-2; a weak D match, TRBD1 (5 bases). The CDR3 has 16 residues. Germline CDR1 reads LGHNA; CDR2 reads YNFKEQ. Trimming removed 0 bases at V and 5 bases at J, with 16 bases between. The CDR3 nucleotides are TGTGCCAGCAGCCAAGAATGGGGCTCTGATAGTTATGGCTACACCTTC. This gives the protein CASSQEWGSDSYGYTF.

The chain has TRBV19 and TRBJ2-7, with 12 positions matching TRBD1. This CDR3 comprises 20 residues. In germline, CDR1 is LNHDA, CDR2 SQIVND (reference sequence). J lost 2 bases, V lost 4 bases, and 18 bases had no gene match. The CDR3 reads CASSSLPGQGAGLVPYEQYF. CDR3 sequence (DNA): TGTGCCAGTAGTAGCTTACCGGGACAGGGGGCCGGACTCGTACCCTACGAGCAGTACTTC.

The gene calls are TRBV5-6 and TRBJ2-5; 10 bases are a match to TRBD1. CDR1 SGHDT and CDR2 YYEEEE come from the germline V gene. The CDR3 is 17 residues long. With 3 bases clipped from V and 4 bases from J, the junction kept 12 bases outside the gene matches. The CDR3 DNA reads TGTGCCAGCAGCTCCGAGGGGGACAGGGGATGGGGAGAGACCCAGTACTTC. The encoded protein is CASSSEGDRGWGETQYF.

As regards this clone: One junction end disagrees with the germline gene, perhaps due to a read error. The chain combines TRBV6-1 with TRBJ1-1, with D perhaps matching TRBD1 (6 bases). Looked up from germline, CDR1 is MNHNS and CDR2 is SASEGT. The CDR3 is 14 residues long. The CDR3 loop is CASREGQPNTEAFF. The CDR3 DNA reads as TGTGCCAGCAGAGAAGGACAGCCAAACACTGAAGCTTTCTTT.

The J gene is TRBJ2-7, the V gene TRBV7-2, with D perhaps matching TRBD2 (6 bases). The CDR3 runs to 13 residues. The V gene lost 5 bases and the J gene lost 6 bases, with 14 bases spanning the gap. CDR1 and CDR2 from the germline V gene are SGHTA and FQGNSA. The CDR3 nucleotides read TGTGCCAGCAGCCAGGGACTGCGGGGCGAGCAGTACTTC. This translates into CASSQGLRGEQYF.

The chain couples TRBV19 to TRBJ2-7; TRBD1 is a possible D gene (7 bases). CDR3 size: 14 residues. The V end was cut by 5 bases, the J end by 2 bases, with 13 bases between. CDR1 is LNHDA and CDR2 is SQIVND in the germline V gene (reference sequence). The CDR3 DNA is TGTGCCAGTAGTGCAGGGGGGCCACCCTACGAGCAGTACTTC. It translates to CASSAGGPPYEQYF. Combining the CDR3 with reference TRBV19 and TRBJ2-7 gives the whole variable domain DGGITQSPKYLFRKEGQNVTLSCEQNLNHDAMYWYRQDPGQGLRLIYYSQIVNDFQKGDIAEGYSVSREKKESFPLTVTSAQKNPTAFYLCASSAGGPPYEQYFGPGTRLTVT.

The chain employs TRBV4-1 and TRBJ2-1, with 10 bases that match TRBD2. The CDR3 is made up of 15 amino acids. CDR1 MGHRA and CDR2 YSYEKL come from the germline V gene. The trim removed 4 bases at V and 2 bases at J, leaving 2 bases unmatched. The CDR3 DNA follows: TGCGCCAGCAGCCTACTAGCGGGACCCTACAATGAGCAGTTCTTC. Translating gives CASSLLAGPYNEQFF.

The V gene is TRBV6-1, the J gene TRBJ1-1; no firm D call. Trimming stripped 6 bases from V and 4 bases from J, with 15 bases between. The CDR3 extends over 14 amino acids. From germline, CDR1 is MNHNS and CDR2 SASEGT. The CDR3 loop is CASRLYTMGTEAFF. CDR3 DNA: TGTGCCAGCAGGCTTTATACTATGGGCACTGAAGCTTTCTTT.

This chain connects TRBV4-1 to TRBJ1-5; maybe TRBD1 (6 bases). This CDR3 is built from 14 residues. Trimming took 11 bases from V and 9 from J, leaving 23 bases between them. Germline loops: CDR1 MGHRA, CDR2 YSYEKL. CDR3 sequence reads: CASRAVLKGGPQHF. The CDR3 nucleotides read TGCGCCTCTCGAGCGGTTCTAAAAGGGGGGCCCCAGCATTTT.

The chain uses TRBV9 and TRBJ1-1; D is perhaps TRBD1 (6 bases). The V end lost 2 bases, the J end lost 4 bases, and 9 bases lay between the germline ends. This CDR3 spans 13 amino acids. Germline V gene lookup returns CDR1 SGDLS and CDR2 YYNGEE. CDR3 amino acids: CASSVRGATEAFF. The CDR3 DNA reads as TGTGCCAGCAGCGTCAGGGGAGCCACTGAAGCTTTCTTT.

V is TRBV30 and J is TRBJ1-1, with 10 bases matching TRBD1. J was trimmed by 10 bases and V by 2 bases; bases with no gene match: 7. Germline CDR1 and CDR2: GTSNPN and SVGIG (reference sequence). The CDR3 length is 13 residues. The CDR3, as DNA: TGTGCCTGGAGTTTTCTCCGGGACAGGGGAGCTTTCTTT. It translates to CAWSFLRDRGAFF.

The V and J genes are TRBV19 and TRBJ2-5; the match to TRBD1 covers 7 bases. The junction had 9 bases not matched to a gene; V was cut back by 6 bases and J by 2 bases. The V gene's germline CDR1 is LNHDA and CDR2 SQIVND (reference sequence). The CDR3 totals 15 residues. The CDR3 is CASRKTGLSQETQYF. CDR3 in DNA: TGTGCCAGTAGAAAGACAGGGCTATCTCAAGAGACCCAGTACTTC. Looking up the rest from reference TRBV19 and TRBJ2-5 gives the full variable domain: DGGITQSPKYLFRKEGQNVTLSCEQNLNHDAMYWYRQDPGQGLRLIYYSQIVNDFQKGDIAEGYSVSREKKESFPLTVTSAQKNPTAFYLCASRKTGLSQETQYFGPGTRLLVL.

This CDR3 is CASSEWASGIETQYF. CDR3 DNA sequence: TGTGCCAGCAGTGAATGGGCCAGCGGGATTGAGACCCAGTACTTC. This chain connects TRBV6-1 to TRBJ2-5; TRBD2 aligns across 7 bases. Germline V lookup: CDR1 MNHNS, CDR2 SASEGT. This CDR3 has 15 residues. The junction had 8 bases not matched to a gene; V was cut back by 2 bases and J by 5 bases.